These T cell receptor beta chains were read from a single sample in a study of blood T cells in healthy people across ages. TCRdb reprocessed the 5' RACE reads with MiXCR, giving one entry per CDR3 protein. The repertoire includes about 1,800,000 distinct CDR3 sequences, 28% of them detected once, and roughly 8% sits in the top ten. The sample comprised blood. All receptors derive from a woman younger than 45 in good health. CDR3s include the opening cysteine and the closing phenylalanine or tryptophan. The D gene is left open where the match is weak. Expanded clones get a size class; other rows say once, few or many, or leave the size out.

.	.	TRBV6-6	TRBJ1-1	TGTGCCAGCAGTATTCAGGGGCCGACTTTCTTT	CASSIQGPTFF
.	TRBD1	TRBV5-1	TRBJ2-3	TGCGCCAGCAGAGTAGGCCAGGGGGCTTCCTTTACAGATACGCAGTATTTT	CASRVGQGASFTDTQYF
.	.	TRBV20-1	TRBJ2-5	TGCAGTGCTAGAGATTCAAGTGTGATTGAGACCCAGTACTTC	CSARDSSVIETQYF
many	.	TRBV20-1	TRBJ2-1	TGCAGTGCTAGGGACCCGGGACCCGGATCCCGTGAGCAGTTCTTC	CSARDPGPGSREQFF
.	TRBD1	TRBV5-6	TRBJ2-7	TGTGCCAACAGCAGGGACAGGGGGCTAGGCGAGCAGTACTTC	CANSRDRGLGEQYF
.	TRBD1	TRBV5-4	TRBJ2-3	TGTGCCAGCAGCGGCCAGGACAGGGGCTCAGATGCGCAGTATTTT	CASSGQDRGSDAQYF
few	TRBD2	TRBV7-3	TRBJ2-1	TGTGCCAGCAGCTTTACGGGGGGGCCGGGAAATGAGCAGTTCTTC	CASSFTGGPGNEQFF
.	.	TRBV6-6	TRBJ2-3	TGTGCCGCTCTTCAGGGGATTACGCAGTATTTT	CAALQGITQYF
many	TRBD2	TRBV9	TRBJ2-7	TGTGCCAGCAGCGTAGGGCCGACTAGCGACTACGAGCAGTACTTC	CASSVGPTSDYEQYF
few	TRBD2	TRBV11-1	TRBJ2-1	TGTGCCAGCAGGATCCCGGGGGGGCCAACTAATGAGCAGTTCTTC	CASRIPGGPTNEQFF
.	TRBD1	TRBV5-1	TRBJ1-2	TGCGCCAGCAACTTCGGACAGGGTGGGGATGGCTACACCTTC	CASNFGQGGDGYTF
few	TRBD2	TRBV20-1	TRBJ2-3	TGCAATGCGAGACTAGCGGGGGACACAGATACGCAGTATTTT	CNARLAGDTDTQYF
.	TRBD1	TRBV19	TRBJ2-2	TGTGCCAGTAGTATATACAGGGGGGCAAACACCGGGGAGCTGTTTTTT	CASSIYRGANTGELFF
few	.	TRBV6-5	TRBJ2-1	TGTGCCAGCACCCCCGGGCAGCTCTACAATGAGCAGTTCTTC	CASTPGQLYNEQFF
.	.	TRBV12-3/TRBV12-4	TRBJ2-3	TGTGCCAGCACTCGGCACATGGAGGGCGCAGGAGATACGCAGTATTTT	CASTRHMEGAGDTQYF
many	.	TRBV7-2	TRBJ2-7	TGTGCCAGCAGCTTCCAGGCCCGCTACGAGCAGTACTTC	CASSFQARYEQYF
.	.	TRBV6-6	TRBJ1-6	TGTGCCAGCAGCCAAGGAAGGGAGAATTCACCCCCCCACTTT	CASSQGRENSPPHF
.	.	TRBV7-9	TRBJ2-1	TGTGCCAGCAGTGGGCGGCGTCTACGCGATGAGCAGTTCTTC	CASSGRRLRDEQFF
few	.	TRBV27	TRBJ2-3	TGTGCCACCAGCAGCATGACAGGCATAGCCTCAGATACGCAGTATTTT	CATSSMTGIASDTQYF
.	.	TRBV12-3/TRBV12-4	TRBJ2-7	TGTGCCAGCAGTAAGAGTCACGAGCAGTACTTC	CASSKSHEQYF
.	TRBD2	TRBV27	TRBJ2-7	TGTGCCAGCAGACGAACGGGGGGAGGGCTAAAGCGCGGCTCCTACGAGCAGTACTTC	CASRRTGGGLKRGSYEQYF
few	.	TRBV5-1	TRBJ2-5	TGCGCCAGCAGCTTGGACCGGGGCGTACAAGAGACCCAGTACTTC	CASSLDRGVQETQYF
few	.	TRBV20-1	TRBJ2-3	TGCAGTGCTAGGGTCACCCACAGCACAGATACGCAGTATTTT	CSARVTHSTDTQYF
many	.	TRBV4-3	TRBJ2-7	TGCGCCAGCAGCCAAGGAGTAGGGAGCTACGAGCAGTACTTC	CASSQGVGSYEQYF
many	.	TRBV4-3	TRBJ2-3	TGCGCCAGCAGCCAAGGAGCGAGGGCAGATACGCAGTATTTT	CASSQGARADTQYF
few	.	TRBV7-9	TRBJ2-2	TGTGCCAGCAGCTTAGGGGTCACTAACACCGGGGAGCTGTTTTTT	CASSLGVTNTGELFF